Listed here is a single T cell receptor (beta chain). Its antigen is as yet unknown. The entry originates in a study of T cell responses to AZD1222 COVID-19 vaccine. CDR3 length: 11 residues. The V end lost 8 bases, the J end lost 4 bases, and 9 bases lay between the germline ends. Some clones are missing from TCRdb's copy, which holds only in-frame ones; the method was immunoSEQ multiplex PCR. Of 150,000 or so clones in the sample, 70% to 90% were seen once. Findings of the study overall: Mapped onto spike, vaccine-associated CD4 TCRs spanned it and were dominant at 160-218 and 743-854. Seropositive status at baseline applied to only five to seven AZD1222 recipients. Donors were largely white British and mainly female; clonal diversity was possibly underestimated.

This sequence originates from an adult in good health. The sample in question was peripheral blood, obtained on day 0 of AZD1222 vaccination. This rearrangement joins TRBV12-3 or TRBV12-4 to TRBJ2-7, with D possibly being TRBD1 (5 bases). The CDR3 DNA follows: TGTGCCAGCGCTCAGGGTTACGAGCAGTACTTC. It is translated as CASAQGYEQYF.